One sample yielded the 3 T cell receptor beta chains listed below, sequenced in a study of cytomegalovirus exposure and HLA in healthy donors. The PCR employed 60 Vbeta primers together with 13 Jbeta primers. The assay was immunoSEQ multiplex PCR, and TCRdb's table has in-frame clones only and misses some. The sample gives about 100,000 clones, about 72% of which show up once; roughly 2.1% is in the top ten. The source material was PBMCs. These receptors came from a man aged 18 to 30 in good health and CMV-seronegative.

Points on this clone: Compared with germline, one end of the junction differs, possibly owing to a read error. The V gene is TRBV7-8, the J gene TRBJ1-2; D gene unclear. Germline assignment: CDR1 SGHVS and CDR2 FQNEAQ. The CDR3 totals 15 residues. The CDR3 bases are TGTGCCAGCAACGAGCTTATATTAGATAACTATGGCTACCCCTTC. Amino acids: CASNELILDNYGYPF.

The V and J genes are TRBV2 and TRBJ2-3; D gene uncertain. The germline CDR1 and CDR2 sequences are SNHLY and FYNNEI. The CDR3 has 14 residues. V shed 7 bases and J shed 1 base, with 12 bases lying between them. CDR3 region: CASKMGLGTDTQYF. CDR3 DNA: TGTGCCAGCAAGATGGGCCTCGGCACAGATACGCAGTATTTT.

This clone was seen at least ten times. The chain carries TRBV5-1 and TRBJ2-7, with 12 bases fitting TRBD1. Trimming removed 4 bases from V and 9 bases from J; junction bases left unmatched: 8. The CDR3 spans 14 residues. CDR1 SGHRS and CDR2 YFSETQ come from the germline V gene. This chain's CDR3 is CASSPGQGAIGQYF. For the CDR3, the DNA is TGCGCCAGCAGCCCGGGACAGGGGGCGATCGGGCAGTACTTC.